A selection of T cell receptor beta chains follows, all from one sample in a study of blood T cell repertoires in COVID-19. Profiling relied on immunoSEQ multiplex PCR, and the TCRdb table lists in-frame clones only, not all of them. The sample lists about 110,000 clones, 60% to 85% occurring once. Sequencing input: peripheral blood. These receptors originate from a woman aged 40 to 50 with acute or convalescent COVID-19. The CDR3 runs from the conserved cysteine through the conserved F or W. A D gene is named only where the DNA matches it firmly. Not all rows give a size; the values are once, few, many and, for expanded clones, a class.

len	j_gene	v_gene	abundance	d_gene	CDR3aa	CDR3nt
15	TRBJ1-4	TRBV18	-	-	CASSQMGGENEKLFF	TGTGCCAGCTCCCAAATGGGGGGAGAAAATGAAAAACTGTTTTTT
13	TRBJ2-7	TRBV24-1	-	-	CATSTGLGYEQYF	TGTGCCACCAGCACAGGTTTGGGCTACGAGCAGTACTTC
14	TRBJ1-6	TRBV6-5	-	-	CASRPGGGNSPLHF	TGTGCCAGCAGGCCCGGGGGGGGTAATTCACCCCTCCACTTT
14	TRBJ2-5	TRBV3-1/TRBV3-2	-	-	CASSGRQESETQYF	TGTGCCAGCAGCGGTAGACAGGAGAGCGAGACCCAGTACTTC
12	TRBJ1-6	TRBV2	-	-	CASSDRFSPLHF	TGTGCCAGCAGTGACAGGTTTTCACCCCTCCACTTT
15	TRBJ1-1	TRBV5-4	-	-	CASSLAGQGWSEAFF	TGTGCCAGCAGCTTGGCCGGGCAGGGATGGTCTGAAGCTTTCTTT
15	TRBJ2-3	TRBV4-2	-	TRBD2	CASSQGLAGPDTQYF	TGTGCCAGCAGCCAGGGACTAGCGGGGCCAGATACGCAGTATTTT
17	TRBJ2-1	TRBV5-1	-	-	CASSLEPTDRSYNEQFF	TGCGCCAGCAGCTTGGAACCGACAGATCGGTCCTACAATGAGCAGTTCTTC
10	TRBJ1-2	TRBV2	-	-	CASSDNTLAF	TGTGCCAGCAGTGACAACACCCTAGCCTTC
13	TRBJ1-2	TRBV14	-	-	CASSQGTPYGYTF	TGTGCCAGCAGCCAGGGGACACCGTATGGCTACACCTTC
15	TRBJ2-5	TRBV5-1	-	TRBD1	CASSFNKGGRETQYF	TGCGCCAGCAGTTTTAATAAAGGGGGCCGGGAGACCCAGTACTTC
16	TRBJ2-7	TRBV6-5	-	TRBD2	CASSYQTSGGSYEQYF	TGTGCCAGCAGTTATCAGACTAGCGGGGGCTCCTACGAGCAGTACTTC
14	TRBJ2-7	TRBV5-6	-	-	CASSFIDRPYEQYF	TGTGCCAGCAGCTTCATCGACAGGCCCTACGAGCAGTACTTC
14	TRBJ1-6	TRBV3-1/TRBV3-2	few	-	CASSQGVSGSPLHF	TGTGCCAGCAGCCAAGGGGTTTCGGGGTCACCCCTCCACTTT
14	TRBJ1-4	TRBV18	-	TRBD1	CASSPTGGAEKLFF	TGTGCCAGCTCACCGACAGGGGGCGCGGAAAAACTGTTTTTT
13	TRBJ2-1	TRBV29-1	few	-	CSVETRKDLEQFF	TGCAGCGTTGAAACTAGAAAGGACCTTGAGCAGTTCTTC
15	TRBJ2-2	TRBV7-3	once	TRBD2	CASSFEAGGTGELFF	TGTGCCAGCAGCTTCGAGGCGGGGGGAACCGGGGAGCTGTTTTTT
11	TRBJ2-1	TRBV6-5	-	TRBD1	CASRTGVEQFF	TGTGCCAGCAGGACAGGGGTCGAGCAGTTCTTC
12	TRBJ2-1	TRBV5-5	-	-	CASSRDSNEQFF	TGTGCCAGCAGCCGGGACTCCAATGAGCAGTTCTTC
15	TRBJ2-1	TRBV11-2	-	TRBD2	CASSLGGGGGNEQFF	TGTGCCAGCAGCTTAGGGGGCGGGGGGGGGAATGAGCAGTTCTTC
13	TRBJ2-3	TRBV11-2	-	-	CASSWAFTDTQYF	TGTGCCAGCAGCTGGGCATTCACAGATACGCAGTATTTT
14	TRBJ1-3	TRBV4-2	-	-	CASSLGGSGNTIYF	TGTGCCAGCAGCCTAGGGGGATCCGGAAACACCATATATTTT
17	TRBJ2-5	TRBV9	-	TRBD2	CASSQGSSGGAWETQYF	TGTGCCAGCAGCCAAGGGTCTAGCGGGGGGGCTTGGGAGACCCAGTACTTC
13	TRBJ1-1	TRBV14	-	-	CASSLNTNTEAFF	TGTGCCAGCAGCCTCAACACGAACACTGAAGCTTTCTTT
15	TRBJ2-7	TRBV18	-	-	CASSRAAGDLDEQYF	TGTGCCAGCTCACGAGCGGCAGGGGATCTCGACGAGCAGTACTTC
15	TRBJ1-2	TRBV6-2/TRBV6-3	-	-	CASSYSPQGPYGYTF	TGTGCCAGCAGTTACTCGCCCCAGGGGCCCTATGGCTACACCTTC
14	TRBJ2-1	TRBV19	-	-	CASSIAGVYNEQFF	TGTGCCAGTAGTATAGCGGGGGTTTACAATGAGCAGTTCTTC
13	TRBJ1-2	TRBV7-3	-	TRBD1	CASSAGQNYGYTF	TGTGCCAGCAGCGCGGGACAGAACTATGGCTACACCTTC
15	TRBJ2-5	TRBV23-1	-	TRBD1	CASSQSDRGWETQYF	TGCGCCAGCAGTCAATCCGACAGGGGGTGGGAGACCCAGTACTTC
12	TRBJ2-7	TRBV5-1	-	-	CASSQQGNEQYF	TGCGCCAGCAGCCAACAGGGAAACGAGCAGTACTTC
13	TRBJ2-7	TRBV20-1	-	-	CSASGRLPYEQYF	TGCAGTGCTAGTGGGCGGTTACCTTACGAGCAGTACTTC
12	TRBJ1-1	TRBV30	few	-	CAWNRVDTEAFF	TGTGCCTGGAACAGAGTGGACACTGAAGCTTTCTTT
14	TRBJ2-5	TRBV14	-	-	CASSQGLPPGTQYF	TGTGCCAGCAGCCAAGGACTCCCGCCGGGGACCCAGTACTTC
13	TRBJ2-5	TRBV7-2	few	-	CASSYSSQETQYF	TGTGCCAGCAGCTACAGTAGCCAAGAGACCCAGTACTTC
16	TRBJ1-4	TRBV15	-	-	CATSRDTPATNEKLFF	TGTGCCACCAGCAGAGATACTCCTGCAACTAATGAAAAACTGTTTTTT
13	TRBJ1-1	TRBV2	-	-	CASKRNQGTEAFF	TGTGCCAGCAAACGGAATCAGGGCACTGAAGCTTTCTTT
17	TRBJ2-2	TRBV19	-	TRBD2	CASSIGLAVTNTGELFF	TGTGCCAGTAGTATCGGACTAGCGGTTACGAACACCGGGGAGCTGTTTTTT
14	TRBJ1-6	TRBV5-6	-	TRBD1	CASSRMRGLGALHF	TGTGCCAGCAGCCGGATGAGGGGGCTTGGGGCCCTCCACTTT
11	TRBJ2-7	TRBV19	-	-	CASSNSYEQYF	TGTGCCAGTAGCAACAGCTACGAGCAGTACTTC
13	TRBJ1-6	TRBV6-1	few	-	CASSDTPRSPLHF	TGTGCCAGCAGTGATACCCCTCGGTCACCCCTCCACTTT
17	TRBJ2-3	TRBV24-1	-	TRBD2	CATSDRIRGGHTDTQYF	TGTGCCACCAGTGACCGTATACGGGGGGGGCACACAGATACGCAGTATTTT
17	TRBJ1-1	TRBV7-9	few	-	CATRPVGGGMANTEAFF	TGTGCGACGCGACCTGTGGGAGGAGGGATGGCGAACACTGAAGCTTTCTTT
16	TRBJ2-7	TRBV3-1/TRBV3-2	once	TRBD2	CASSQGLAGGYYEQYF	TGTGCCAGCAGCCAGGGTCTAGCGGGGGGCTACTACGAGCAGTACTTC
14	TRBJ1-2	TRBV6-1	-	-	CASSEAPGRRGYTF	TGTGCCAGCAGTGAAGCGCCAGGGCGCCGGGGCTACACCTTC
12	TRBJ1-5	TRBV10-3	-	-	CAISALNQPQHF	TGTGCCATCAGTGCTCTAAATCAGCCCCAGCATTTT
13	TRBJ2-7	TRBV6-2/TRBV6-3	-	-	CASSYRGNYEQYF	TGTGCCAGCAGTTACCGGGGGAACTACGAGCAGTACTTC
13	TRBJ2-7	TRBV28	-	-	CASSTYGEDEQYF	TGTGCCAGCAGTACCTATGGTGAGGACGAGCAGTACTTC
14	TRBJ1-1	TRBV19	-	-	CASSKEAVNTEAFF	TGTGCCAGTAGCAAGGAGGCGGTGAACACTGAAGCTTTCTTT
14	TRBJ2-7	TRBV4-3	-	-	CASSQGTLSLEQYF	TGCGCCAGCAGCCAGGGGACACTGTCTTTGGAGCAGTACTTC
18	TRBJ1-2	TRBV10-3	many	TRBD1	CAISESSVKETGVDGYTF	TGTGCCATCAGTGAGTCAAGTGTTAAGGAGACAGGGGTAGATGGCTACACCTTC
17	TRBJ2-1	TRBV14	once	TRBD1	CASRGTGGVIPYNEQFF	TGTGCCAGCAGGGGGACAGGGGGCGTAATCCCCTACAATGAGCAGTTCTTC
15	TRBJ1-6	TRBV10-3	-	TRBD1	CANSIDRGHNSPLHF	TGTGCCAACTCTATAGACAGGGGGCATAATTCACCCCTCCACTTT
17	TRBJ2-1	TRBV10-3	-	TRBD2	CAISEQTPGLAGNEQFF	TGTGCCATCAGTGAGCAGACACCGGGACTAGCGGGGAATGAGCAGTTCTTC
13	TRBJ2-7	TRBV25-1	-	TRBD1	CASSGQGVYEQYF	TGTGCCAGCAGTGGCCAGGGGGTCTACGAGCAGTACTTC